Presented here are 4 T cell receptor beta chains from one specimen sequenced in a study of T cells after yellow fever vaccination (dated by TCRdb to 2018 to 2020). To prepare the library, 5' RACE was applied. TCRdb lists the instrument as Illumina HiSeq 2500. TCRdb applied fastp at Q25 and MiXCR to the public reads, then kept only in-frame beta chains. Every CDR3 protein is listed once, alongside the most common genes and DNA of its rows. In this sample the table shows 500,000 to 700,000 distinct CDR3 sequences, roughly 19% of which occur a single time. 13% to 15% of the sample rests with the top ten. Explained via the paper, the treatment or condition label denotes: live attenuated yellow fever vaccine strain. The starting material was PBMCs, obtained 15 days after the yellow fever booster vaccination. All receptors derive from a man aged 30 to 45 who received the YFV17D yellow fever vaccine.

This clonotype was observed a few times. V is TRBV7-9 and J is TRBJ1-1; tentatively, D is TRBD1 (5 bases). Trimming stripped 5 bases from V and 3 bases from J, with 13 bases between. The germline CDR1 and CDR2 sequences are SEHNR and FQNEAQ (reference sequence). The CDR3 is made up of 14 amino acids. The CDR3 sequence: CASSVTGPYTEAFF. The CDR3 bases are TGTGCCAGCAGCGTAACGGGACCCTACACTGAAGCTTTCTTT. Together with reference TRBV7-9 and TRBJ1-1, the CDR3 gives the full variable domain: DTGVSQNPRHKITKRGQNVTFRCDPISEHNRLYWYRQTLGQGPEFLTYFQNEAQLEKSRLLSDRFSAERPKGSFSTLEIQRTEQGDSAMYLCASSVTGPYTEAFFGQGTRLTVV.

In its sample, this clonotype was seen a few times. CDR3 DNA sequence: TGTGCCACCAGTGCAGGAGGGGACAATGAGCAGTTCTTC. This codes for CATSAGGDNEQFF. The chain carries TRBV24-1 and TRBJ2-1; D may be TRBD2 (6 bases). This CDR3 region has 13 residues. Germline V gene lookup returns CDR1 KGHDR and CDR2 SFDVKD. Trimming took off 5 bases at V and 5 bases at J, with 9 bases between the two ends.

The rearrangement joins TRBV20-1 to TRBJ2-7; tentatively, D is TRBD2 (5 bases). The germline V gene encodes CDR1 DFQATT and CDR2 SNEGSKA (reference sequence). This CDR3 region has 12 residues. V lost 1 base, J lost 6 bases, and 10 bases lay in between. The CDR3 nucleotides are TGCAGTGCTAGAGTCAGCGGCGGCGAGCAGTACTTC. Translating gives CSARVSGGEQYF.

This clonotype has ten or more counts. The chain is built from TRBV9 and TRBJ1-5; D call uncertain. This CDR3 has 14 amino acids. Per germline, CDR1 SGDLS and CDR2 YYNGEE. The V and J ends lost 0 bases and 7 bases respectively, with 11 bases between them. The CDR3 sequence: CASSVDGAGQPQHF. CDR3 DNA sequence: TGTGCCAGCAGCGTAGATGGAGCGGGCCAGCCCCAGCATTTT.